The clone carrying this T cell receptor (beta chain) was detected a few times. The germline gives CDR1 LNHDA, CDR2 SQIVND (reference sequence). The V end lost 0 bases, the J end lost 7 bases, and 16 bases lay between the germline ends. The CDR3 runs to 15 residues. The data stem from a study of T cell responses to AZD1222 COVID-19 vaccine. The assay was immunoSEQ multiplex PCR, and TCRdb's table has in-frame clones only and misses some. The table has over 90,000 clones, 80% to 95% seen once. J is TRBJ2-7 and V is TRBV19; the D call may be TRBD1 or TRBD2 (5 bases each). This clonotype was sampled from an adult in good health. The sample here was peripheral blood, taken on day 0 of AZD1222 vaccination. The DNA of the CDR3 is TGTGCCAGTAGTATAGATATTTCCGGGACGCTGGAGCAGTACTTC. It is translated as CASSIDISGTLEQYF.